This T cell receptor (beta chain) was captured by sequencing in a study of human T cells and chemical hapten exposure. The total RNA was obtained from whole blood that was not fractionated. The CDR3 extends over 15 amino acids. V lost 2 bases and J lost 1, with 14 bases in between. CDR1 and CDR2 from the germline V gene are DFQATT and SNEGSKA (reference sequence). TCRdb re-derived calls from the 5' RACE reads in MiXCR, one entry per CDR3 protein. The repertoire includes fewer than 150,000 distinct CDR3 sequences, roughly a fifth of them detected once, and about 3% sits in the top ten. The genes are TRBV20-1 and TRBJ1-1; maybe TRBD1 (5 bases). This TCR was sampled from a human donor in good health. This chain's CDR3 is CSARRGGRTNTEAFF. The CDR3 region has the DNA TGCAGTGCTAGACGGGGGGGACGGACGAACACTGAAGCTTTCTTT.